The rows below give T cell receptor beta chains drawn from one sample of a study of ipilimumab plus nivolumab after autologous stem cell transplantation. Measured with immunoSEQ multiplex PCR; TCRdb has only the in-frame clones, and not every one. The table shows approximately 40,000 clones, with around 92% occurring only once. The sequencing used PBMCs, collected in a trial of ipilimumab plus nivolumab as post-transplant consolidation. The receptors here all came from a male donor with multiple myeloma. Both conserved end residues are part of each CDR3. The D gene is left open where the match is weak. Clone size appears in some rows only: once, few, many, or a class for an expanded clone.

v_gene	d_gene	j_gene	abundance	CDR3nt	CDR3aa
TRBV6-5	TRBD1	TRBJ1-4	NA	TGTGCCAGCAGCCGGGGACAGTATAATGAAAAACTGTTTTTT	CASSRGQYNEKLFF
TRBV28	NA	TRBJ2-7	NA	TGTGCCAGCAGTCATCCCGGGGGCTACGAGCAGTACTTC	CASSHPGGYEQYF
TRBV10-1	TRBD2	TRBJ2-1	NA	TGCGCCAGCAGTGAGTCTTGCGGGGGGCCCTACAATGAGCAGTTCTTC	CASSESCGGPYNEQFF
TRBV2	NA	TRBJ2-7	once	TGTGCCAGCAGCTCACAGGCCAGCTCCTACGAGCAGTACTTC	CASSSQASSYEQYF
TRBV7-9	TRBD1	TRBJ2-7	NA	TGTGCCAGCAGCCCCGGACAGGGGGTCTACGAGCAGTACTTC	CASSPGQGVYEQYF
TRBV19	NA	TRBJ1-2	NA	TGTGCCAGTAGTATTGGTGGGAATAGATATGGCTACACCTTC	CASSIGGNRYGYTF
TRBV7-8	NA	TRBJ2-5	NA	TGTGCCAGCAGCTTAGCGGAGGGGGGGACCACCCTTGGGACCCAGTACTTC	CASSLAEGGTTLGTQYF
TRBV4-3	TRBD1	TRBJ2-7	NA	TGCGCCAGCAGCCAAGATGAGGGACAGTCCTACGAGCAGTACTTC	CASSQDEGQSYEQYF
TRBV30	NA	TRBJ2-1	NA	TGTGCCTGGGCCACCTTGCGGAGCAGACCTTACAATGAGCAGTTCTTC	CAWATLRSRPYNEQFF
TRBV28	NA	TRBJ1-2	NA	TGTGCCAGCAGACCCAGGGTCGAAGGCTACACCTTC	CASRPRVEGYTF
TRBV4-3	TRBD2	TRBJ2-7	NA	TGCGCCAGCAGCCAAGGACTAGCGGGGGGCTACGAGCAGTACTTC	CASSQGLAGGYEQYF
TRBV11-2	NA	TRBJ1-3	NA	TGTGCCAGCAGCTTAATTAGAGAGGGAAGATCTGGAAACACCATATATTTT	CASSLIREGRSGNTIYF
TRBV18	TRBD2	TRBJ2-1	NA	TGTGCCAGCTCACCCCGGACTAGCGGGAGCAATGAGCAGTTCTTC	CASSPRTSGSNEQFF
TRBV6-1	NA	TRBJ2-7	NA	TGTGCCAGCAGTGAAGCGCGCAGGGGTGGGTACGAGCAGTACTTC	CASSEARRGGYEQYF
TRBV27	TRBD1	TRBJ1-2	NA	TGTGCCAGCACCCCGACAGGGGGGGGCTATGGCTACACCTTC	CASTPTGGGYGYTF
TRBV6-4	NA	TRBJ2-7	NA	TGTGCCAGCAGTGTCCGGGGGGCAGGCGAGCAGTACTTC	CASSVRGAGEQYF
TRBV19	NA	TRBJ2-7	few	TGTGCCAGTAGTCCAGATAGGACCTCGTACTTC	CASSPDRTSYF
TRBV13	NA	TRBJ2-2	NA	TGTGCCAGCGCCATTTCACTGCTAGCCGGGGAGCTGTTTTTT	CASAISLLAGELFF
TRBV7-6	NA	TRBJ1-2	NA	TGTGCCAGCAGCTTAGGGACAATTGGCTACACCTTC	CASSLGTIGYTF
TRBV11-2	NA	TRBJ1-6	once	TGTGCCAGCAGCTTCCTGCTTAGGTCGACCGATTCACCCCTCCACTTT	CASSFLLRSTDSPLHF
TRBV10-3	TRBD2	TRBJ2-5	NA	TGTGCCATCAGTGAGTCGGACGGGGGGGCCGGGGAGACCCAGTACTTC	CAISESDGGAGETQYF
TRBV21-1	NA	TRBJ2-5	NA	TGTGCCGGCATGCTATCCTGTGGGGAGACCCAGTACTTC	CAGMLSCGETQYF
TRBV21-1	NA	TRBJ2-7	NA	TGTGCCAGCCTAAAAAACAGGGAAGAATCCTACGAGCAGTACTTC	CASLKNREESYEQYF
TRBV7-2	NA	TRBJ1-4	NA	TGTGCCAGCAGCTTAGCGCAAGGGGTCCTGTTTTTT	CASSLAQGVLFF
TRBV29-1	TRBD1	TRBJ1-1	NA	TGCAGCTTCAGACAGGGGGCGCGGGGCACTGAAGCTTTCTTT	CSFRQGARGTEAFF
TRBV5-1	TRBD1	TRBJ1-4	NA	TGCGCCAGCAGCGGGGGACAGGCGTCTGAAAAACTGTTTTTT	CASSGGQASEKLFF
TRBV28	NA	TRBJ2-5	NA	TGTGCCAGCAGTTTGGGAGGAGGCCCGAAGACCCAGTACTTC	CASSLGGGPKTQYF
TRBV20-1	NA	TRBJ2-1	NA	TGCAGTGCCCTTGACAGCAATGAGCAGTTCTTC	CSALDSNEQFF
TRBV7-3	TRBD1	TRBJ1-2	NA	TGTGCCAGCAGCCCACAGGGGGCGAGTAACTATGGCTACACCTTC	CASSPQGASNYGYTF
TRBV29-1	TRBD2	TRBJ2-5	once	TGCAGCGTTGGTTTGCGACTAGCGGGAAACCAAGAGACCCAGTACTTC	CSVGLRLAGNQETQYF
TRBV7-3	TRBD2	TRBJ2-3	NA	TGTGCCACCTCTTTAGCGGGAGTTGCAAATACGCAGTATTTT	CATSLAGVANTQYF
TRBV10-3	NA	TRBJ1-3	NA	TGTGCCATCAGTGAGTCGACGGCGATCTCTGGAAACACCATATATTTT	CAISESTAISGNTIYF
TRBV6-1	TRBD2	TRBJ2-7	NA	TGTGCCAGCAGTGGAACCCGACTAGCGGGGGGGCCCTCCTCCTACGAGCAGTACTTC	CASSGTRLAGGPSSYEQYF
TRBV2	TRBD1	TRBJ1-2	NA	TGTGCCAGCAGTCGGACAGGGTATGGCTACACCTTC	CASSRTGYGYTF
TRBV6-1	TRBD1	TRBJ2-5	NA	TGTGCCAGCAGTGGACAGGGAGAGACCCAGTACTTC	CASSGQGETQYF
TRBV7-3	NA	TRBJ2-3	NA	TGTGCCAGCAGCCAAATTATTGGGGGAGGGACACTCACAGATACGCAGTATTTT	CASSQIIGGGTLTDTQYF
TRBV11-2	TRBD2	TRBJ2-1	NA	TGTGCCAGCAGCTTACAGCGGGAGGGGTGGAATGAGCAGTTCTTC	CASSLQREGWNEQFF
TRBV28	NA	TRBJ1-5	once	TGTGCCAGCAGTTTAACCTTGGGAAATCAGCCCCAGCATTTT	CASSLTLGNQPQHF
TRBV25-1	NA	TRBJ2-1	NA	TGTGCCAGCAGGGGTACAGGCCACAATGAGCAGTTCTTC	CASRGTGHNEQFF
TRBV14	NA	TRBJ1-1	few	TGTGCCAGCAGCCAAGGCGGGGGAAGCACTGAAGCTTTCTTT	CASSQGGGSTEAFF
TRBV7-9	NA	TRBJ2-1	NA	TGTGCCAGCAGCCATGGGACTAATGAGCAGTTCTTC	CASSHGTNEQFF
TRBV4-3	NA	TRBJ2-1	NA	TGCGCCAGCAGCTTAACCTGGACTTATCCTGGGAATGAGCAGTTCTTC	CASSLTWTYPGNEQFF
TRBV5-1	NA	TRBJ2-6	NA	TGCGCCAGCAGCTTGGTCTCAGGCTCTGGGGCCAACGTCCTGACTTTC	CASSLVSGSGANVLTF
TRBV6-1	NA	TRBJ2-3	once	TGTGCCAGCAGTGGGGGGAGTGCGAGCACAGATACGCAGTATTTT	CASSGGSASTDTQYF
TRBV4-3	NA	TRBJ1-5	NA	TGCGCCAGCAGCCAAGTTCATTTGACAGCTTTCCCGCCCCAGCATTTT	CASSQVHLTAFPPQHF
TRBV9	NA	TRBJ1-1	NA	TGTGCCAGCAGCGTATCGGGGATGGAGACTGAAGCTTTCTTT	CASSVSGMETEAFF
TRBV9	TRBD2	TRBJ2-5	once	TGTGCCAGCAGCCCCGGGTTAGCGGGGGTGGAGACCCAGTACTTC	CASSPGLAGVETQYF
TRBV7-2	TRBD2	TRBJ2-3	NA	TGTGCCAGCAGCTTAGCCTGGGGAGGGTCCGCAGATACGCAGTATTTT	CASSLAWGGSADTQYF
TRBV19	NA	TRBJ2-7	NA	TGTGCCAGTAGTACCATGACAGGTCCACAGTACTTC	CASSTMTGPQYF
TRBV5-4	NA	TRBJ2-1	NA	TGTGCCAGCAGCTTACCGGGACCGAACAATGAGCAGTTCTTC	CASSLPGPNNEQFF
TRBV28	TRBD1	TRBJ2-5	NA	TGTGCCAGCAGTCCCCCGAGAGGGGGCAAGGAGACCCAGTACTTC	CASSPPRGGKETQYF
TRBV28	TRBD2	TRBJ2-5	NA	TGTGCAAGCGGGAGTCTGCTAGAGACCCAGTACTTC	CASGSLLETQYF
TRBV7-2	NA	TRBJ2-5	NA	TGTGCCAGCAGCTTAGGTCCGGGGGCAGGTGAGACCCAGTACTTC	CASSLGPGAGETQYF